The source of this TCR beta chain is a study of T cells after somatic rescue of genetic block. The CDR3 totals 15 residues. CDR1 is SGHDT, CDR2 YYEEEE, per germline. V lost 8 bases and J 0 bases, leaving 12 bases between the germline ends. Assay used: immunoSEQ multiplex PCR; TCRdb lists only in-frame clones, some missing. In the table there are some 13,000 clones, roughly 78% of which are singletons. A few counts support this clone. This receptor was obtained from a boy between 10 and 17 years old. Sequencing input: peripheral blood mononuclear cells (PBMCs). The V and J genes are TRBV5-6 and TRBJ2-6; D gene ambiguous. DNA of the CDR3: TGTGCCAGTCTAACGCGCAGCTCTGGGGCCAACGTCCTGACTTTC. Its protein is CASLTRSSGANVLTF. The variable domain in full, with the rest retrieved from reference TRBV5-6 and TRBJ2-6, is DAGVTQSPTHLIKTRGQQVTLRCSPKSGHDTVSWYQQALGQGPQFIFQYYEEEERQRGNFPDRFSGHQFPNYSSELNVNALLLGDSALYLCASLTRSSGANVLTFGAGSRLTVL.